These 25 T cell receptor beta chains originate from one sample sequenced in a study of shared clonotypes between healthy human individuals. Data came from immunoSEQ multiplex PCR; TCRdb stores just in-frame clones and leaves some out. The table shows 2 million to 2.5 million clones, with roughly 91% occurring only once. CD8 cells classed as naive were CD45RO-negative and positively selected for CCR7, excluding terminally differentiated effector memory CD45RA+ cells. Sequencing was performed on naive CD8+ T cells from PBMCs. Receptor source: a man aged 18 to 35 in good health. Some clones in this sample may be carry-over from other donors' samples.

This rearrangement joins TRBV4-1 to TRBJ2-7, with TRBD2 as a possible D gene (6 bases). Germline V gene sequence: CDR1 MGHRA, CDR2 YSYEKL. This CDR3 is 16 amino acids long. The V gene lost 0 bases and the J gene lost 2 bases, with 14 bases spanning the gap. The CDR3 bases are TGCGCCAGCAGCCAAGATGCGTCCCGGGGGACCTACGAGCAGTACTTC. Its translation: CASSQDASRGTYEQYF.

The chain is built from TRBV15 and TRBJ2-7, with 8 nucleotides matching TRBD1. This CDR3 is built from 15 residues. The junction had 6 bases not matched to a gene; V was cut back by 4 bases and J by 1 base. Germline lookup yields CDR1 LNHNV and CDR2 YYDKDF (reference sequence). The DNA for the CDR3 is TGTGCCACCAGCAAAGGACAGGGCCCGTCCTACGAGCAGTACTTC. Residues: CATSKGQGPSYEQYF.

The chain recombines TRBV28 with TRBJ2-7; tentative D call: TRBD2 (6 bases). The CDR3 is 15 amino acids. The germline V gene encodes CDR1 MDHEN and CDR2 SYDVKM. V was shortened by 6 bases and J by 5 bases, with 20 bases between the two germline ends. The CDR3 DNA reads as TGTGCCAGCAGGGGGGGTGGGGTCTCGCCCCACGAGCAGTACTTC. It is translated as CASRGGGVSPHEQYF. The whole variable domain, filled in from reference TRBV28 and TRBJ2-7, reads DVKVTQSSRYLVKRTGEKVFLECVQDMDHENMFWYRQDPGLGLRLIYFSYDVKMKEKGDIPEGYSVSREKKERFSLILESASTNQTSMYLCASRGGGVSPHEQYFGPGTRLTVT.

This clone has only one observation. The J gene is TRBJ2-7, the V gene TRBV15; D is unresolved. The CDR3 is made up of 13 amino acids. The V gene's germline CDR1 is LNHNV and CDR2 YYDKDF (reference sequence). V was clipped by 1 base and J by 4 bases, with 8 bases between them. This CDR3 reads CATSRGPYYEQYF. The CDR3 DNA follows: TGTGCCACCAGCAGAGGACCTTATTACGAGCAGTACTTC.

V is TRBV7-9 and J is TRBJ2-1; D gene uncertain. Germline lookup yields CDR1 SEHNR and CDR2 FQNEAQ (reference sequence). V was pared by 7 bases and J by 7 bases, with 11 bases between. This CDR3 contains 12 residues. CDR3 sequence: CASTPAGNEQFF. CDR3 bases: TGTGCCAGCACCCCCGCCGGGAATGAGCAGTTCTTC.

The chain is built from TRBV18 and TRBJ2-5, with TRBD2 matching 7 bases. V lost 2 bases, J lost 5 bases, and 14 bases stayed unmatched. CDR1 is KGHSH, CDR2 LQKENI, per germline. The CDR3 consists of 17 residues. CDR3 protein: CASSPVVREDGRETQYF. As DNA, the CDR3 is TGTGCCAGCTCACCAGTTGTTCGGGAGGACGGGAGGGAGACCCAGTACTTC. The full variable domain, its missing parts supplied by reference TRBV18 and TRBJ2-5, is NAGVMQNPRHLVRRRGQEARLRCSPMKGHSHVYWYRQLPEEGLKFMVYLQKENIIDESGMPKERFSAEFPKEGPSILRIQQVVRGDSAAYFCASSPVVREDGRETQYFGPGTRLLVL.

This chain links TRBV6-5 with TRBJ1-3, with D perhaps TRBD1 (5 bases). Per germline, CDR1 MNHEY and CDR2 SVGAGI. This CDR3 contains 15 residues. Trimming removed 4 bases from V and 1 base from J, with 11 bases in between. The CDR3 DNA is TGTGCCAGCAGTTCCCCAGGGCCTTCTGGAAACACCATATATTTT. It codes for CASSSPGPSGNTIYF.

The chain recombines TRBV28 with TRBJ1-4; TRBD1 matches at 7 bases. The trim removed 5 bases at V and 2 bases at J, leaving 5 bases unmatched. There are 15 residues in the CDR3. CDR1 is MDHEN, CDR2 SYDVKM, per germline. This CDR3 is CASSPRGSTNEKLFF. The CDR3 DNA reads as TGTGCCAGCAGTCCCAGGGGGTCTACTAATGAAAAACTGTTTTTT.

The rearrangement uses TRBV6-5 and TRBJ2-1; D call uncertain. This CDR3 contains 14 residues. Trimming cost V 6 bases and J 3 bases, with 12 bases left between them. Germline lookup yields CDR1 MNHEY and CDR2 SVGAGI. For the CDR3, the DNA is TGTGCCAGCAGGAATAGAGATAACTACAATGAGCAGTTCTTC. Encoded protein: CASRNRDNYNEQFF.

Only one count was recorded for this clone. The DNA for the CDR3 is TGTGCCAGCAGCTTGCTAGGGGCAGGGCAAGGCTACACCTTC. Translated, it gives CASSLLGAGQGYTF. This chain connects TRBV5-4 to TRBJ1-2; TRBD1 might be the D (5 bases). V lost 1 base to trimming and J lost 8 bases, with 15 bases between them. This CDR3 comprises 14 residues. From germline, CDR1 is SGHNT and CDR2 YYREEE (reference sequence).

This clone was recorded once. The V call is TRBV4-3, the J call TRBJ1-6, with 10 positions matching TRBD1. The germline CDR1 and CDR2 sequences are LGHNA and YSLEER. The CDR3 totals 15 residues. V gave up 5 bases and J gave up 4 bases; unmatched junction bases: 2. CDR3 amino acids: CASSRGQGYNSPLHF. CDR3 nucleotides: TGCGCCAGCAGCAGGGGACAGGGGTATAATTCACCCCTCCACTTT.

The V gene is TRBV23-1, the J gene TRBJ1-2, with a weak D call TRBD1 (5 bases). TRBV23-1 is annotated as an ORF whose role is uncertain. CDR3 size: 13 residues. V lost 0 bases and J lost 13, with 15 bases in between. Here the CDR3 DNA reads TGCGCCAGCAGTCAATCGGTAGGTGGGGCCGGCACCTTC. This gives the protein CASSQSVGGAGTF.

This chain uses TRBV5-1 with TRBJ2-7, with D possibly TRBD2 on 5 matching bases. The CDR3 is 15 residues long. V was cut by 9 bases and J by 1 base, with 20 bases left in between. The germline V gene encodes CDR1 SGHRS and CDR2 YFSETQ. CDR3 coding DNA: TGCGCCACCAAAGTCGGGGTTTCGTTGTCCTACGAGCAGTACTTC. This encodes CATKVGVSLSYEQYF.

The chain recombines TRBV9 with TRBJ2-1, with D maybe TRBD2 (5 bases). The V end lost 3 bases, the J end lost 3 bases, and 16 bases lay between the germline ends. CDR1 and CDR2 from the germline V gene are SGDLS and YYNGEE. The CDR3 is 16 amino acids. The CDR3 nucleotides read TGTGCCAGCAGCGGGTGGGAGCGGTCAAACTACAATGAGCAGTTCTTC. Its translation: CASSGWERSNYNEQFF.

This clone was picked up one time. The CDR3 DNA sequence: TGTGCCAGCAGTTCGGGACTTAGCCCCTACAATGAGCAGTTCTTC. As protein: CASSSGLSPYNEQFF. The chain joins TRBV27 to TRBJ2-1; D possibly corresponds to TRBD2 (6 bases). CDR1 is MNHEY and CDR2 is SMNVEV in the germline V gene (reference sequence). The CDR3 length is 15 residues. Trimming stripped 4 bases from V and 2 bases from J, with 12 bases between.

The chain couples TRBV19 to TRBJ2-7; D is unclear. The CDR3 extends over 13 amino acids. V lost 9 bases to trimming and J lost 0 bases, with 12 bases between them. CDR1 and CDR2 from the germline V gene are LNHDA and SQIVND (reference sequence). The CDR3 protein is CASTGRSSYEQYF. The DNA of the CDR3 is TGTGCCAGCACGGGCCGGAGCTCCTACGAGCAGTACTTC.

The CDR3 DNA follows: TGTGCCAGCAGCGCTGGACAGGGAAACAACGAGCAGTACTTC. Translating it yields CASSAGQGNNEQYF. This rearrangement joins TRBV9 to TRBJ2-7; 8 bases are a match to TRBD1. The CDR3 has 14 residues. Germline trimming cut 3 bases from V and 5 bases from J; bases unmatched to any gene: 7. CDR1 and CDR2 (germline): SGDLS, YYNGEE.

This chain connects TRBV7-8 to TRBJ1-4, with 7 bases fitting TRBD1. V dropped 5 bases and J dropped 3; count of bases not matched to a gene: 6. This CDR3 region has 15 residues. Germline V gene lookup returns CDR1 SGHVS and CDR2 FQNEAQ. The CDR3, as DNA: TGTGCCAGCAGCCCCGACAGGGAAGCTAATGAAAAACTGTTTTTT. Protein sequence: CASSPDREANEKLFF.

V usage is TRBV2 and J usage is TRBJ2-1; the match to TRBD1 covers 7 bases. This CDR3 spans 15 amino acids. Trimming removed 6 bases from V and 8 bases from J; junction bases left unmatched: 13. Per germline, CDR1 SNHLY and CDR2 FYNNEI. CDR3 amino acids: CASRATGSWADEQFF. The DNA of the CDR3 is TGTGCCAGCAGAGCGACAGGGTCATGGGCTGATGAGCAGTTCTTC. The full variable domain, rest sourced from reference TRBV2 and TRBJ2-1, is EPEVTQTPSHQVTQMGQEVILRCVPISNHLYFYWYRQILGQKVEFLVSFYNNEISEKSEIFDDQFSVERPDGSNFTLKIRSTKLEDSAMYFCASRATGSWADEQFFGPGTRLTVL.

With respect to this clone: A junction end diverges from the germline sequence, so it may reflect a read error. The CDR3 DNA is TGCGTCAGCAGCTTGCTCGCCAGAGCCGGGGCGTTCCACGAGCAGTACTTC. This codes for CVSSLLARAGAFHEQYF. The gene calls are TRBV5-1 and TRBJ2-7; D is tentatively TRBD1 or TRBD2 (5 bases each). The germline V gene encodes CDR1 SGHRS and CDR2 YFSETQ. This CDR3 comprises 17 residues.

The chain employs TRBV27 and TRBJ2-7; TRBD1 agrees at 7 bases. The V gene end was trimmed by 6 bases and the J gene end by 3 bases; junction bases not matched to a gene: 14. Per the germline V gene, CDR1 is MNHEY and CDR2 is SMNVEV (reference sequence). The CDR3 extends over 16 amino acids. This CDR3 is CASSPSHGQASYEQYF. The CDR3 DNA is TGTGCCAGCAGCCCCAGCCACGGACAGGCAAGCTACGAGCAGTACTTC.

The J gene is TRBJ2-1, the V gene TRBV7-9; a weak D match, TRBD2 (6 bases). CDR1 is SEHNR and CDR2 is FQNEAQ in the germline V gene (reference sequence). This CDR3 is built from 15 residues. V shed 4 bases and J shed 4 bases, with 14 bases lying between them. Written as DNA, the CDR3 is TGTGCCAGCAGCTACGGGACTTCACCTTACAATGAGCAGTTCTTC. Its protein is CASSYGTSPYNEQFF.

This clone showed up just once. The J gene is TRBJ2-5, the V gene TRBV27; 7 nucleotides match TRBD2. V dropped 6 bases and J dropped 0; count of bases not matched to a gene: 4. The length of the CDR3 is 14 residues. The germline V gene encodes CDR1 MNHEY and CDR2 SMNVEV (reference sequence). The DNA for the CDR3 is TGTGCCAGCAGCCCGGGACTAAACCAAGAGACCCAGTACTTC. This codes for CASSPGLNQETQYF.

As for this clone: Other DNA sequences in the same sample also yield this CDR3. The CDR3 DNA follows: TGCGCCAGCAGCTTGAGCGGTGCATCCTACGAGCAGTACTTC. Residues: CASSLSGASYEQYF. V usage is TRBV5-1 and J usage is TRBJ2-7; TRBD2 might be the D (5 bases). This CDR3 region has 14 residues. Trimming cost V 1 base and J 1 base, with 9 bases left between them. CDR1 is SGHRS, CDR2 YFSETQ, per germline.

The V gene is TRBV7-9, the J gene TRBJ2-1; possible D gene TRBD2, 6 bases. This CDR3 is built from 16 residues. Trimming left V 6 bases short and J 2 bases short, with 17 bases between. Germline V CDR1 and CDR2: SEHNR, FQNEAQ (reference sequence). This CDR3 reads CASRETGLGPYNEQFF. The CDR3 nucleotides read TGTGCCAGCAGGGAAACGGGACTCGGACCCTACAATGAGCAGTTCTTC.